The 22 T cell receptor beta chains given below trace back to one sample, sequenced in a study of Ad26.COV2.S vaccination and SARS-CoV-2 variants (dated by TCRdb to 2020 to 2022). The label giving this sample's time point can be read as: individuals recovered from natural SARS-CoV-2 infection. Receptors were amplified or captured by the immunoSEQ multiplex PCR assay. TCRdb took over this immuneACCESS table, retaining in-frame rearrangements with V and J assigned. Such tables are incomplete; in checked studies, under half of the missing clones stem from an unresolved V gene, and the remainder is unexplained. This sample lists over 110,000 clones; about nine tenths were detected once. More than 4.5% of the sample belongs to the ten largest clones. The source was peripheral blood, collected after recovery from COVID-19. These receptors all stem from a human donor who had recovered from COVID-19.

The V gene is TRBV28, the J gene TRBJ2-7, with 7 nucleotides matching TRBD1. CDR3 length: 15 residues. Germline-derived CDR1 and CDR2 are MDHEN and SYDVKM. V lost 3 bases, J lost 3 bases, and 8 bases stayed unmatched. CDR3 amino acids: CASSFPQGVSYEQYF. The CDR3 region has the DNA TGTGCCAGCAGTTTTCCTCAGGGGGTTAGCTACGAGCAGTACTTC.

This chain links TRBV19 with TRBJ1-1; D uncertain. CDR3 length: 13 amino acids. In germline, CDR1 is LNHDA, CDR2 SQIVND (reference sequence). V gave up 8 bases and J gave up 0 bases, with 10 bases separating them. CDR3 in DNA: TGTGCCAGTCGCCCAGTTATGAACACTGAAGCTTTCTTT. Its protein is CASRPVMNTEAFF.

DNA for the CDR3: TGTGCCAGTGGGGACAGGGGAACTGAAGCTTTCTTT. It specifies CASGDRGTEAFF. The V and J genes are TRBV19 and TRBJ1-1; 10 bases are shared with TRBD1. Germline V CDR1 and CDR2: LNHDA, SQIVND (reference sequence). The CDR3 spans 12 residues. V shed 8 bases, J shed 5 bases, and the junction held 2 bases outside the gene matches.

The chain is built from TRBV6-5 and TRBJ2-3, with D unresolved. Germline V gene lookup returns CDR1 MNHEY and CDR2 SVGAGI. V was trimmed by 4 bases and J by 0 bases, leaving 8 bases between them. CDR3 size: 14 residues. The CDR3 nucleotides read TGTGCCAGCAGTTTTTACTCGAGCACAGATACGCAGTATTTT. Amino acid sequence: CASSFYSSTDTQYF.

The rearrangement joins TRBV28 to TRBJ2-1, with TRBD2 matching 11 bases. The germline V gene encodes CDR1 MDHEN and CDR2 SYDVKM. The CDR3 extends over 15 amino acids. V gave up 5 bases and J gave up 4 bases; unmatched junction bases: 4. In DNA form, the CDR3 reads TGTGCCAGCAGTGAGGGGACTAGCGGTTACAATGAGCAGTTCTTC. Amino acids: CASSEGTSGYNEQFF.

The gene calls are TRBV5-4 and TRBJ2-2, with unresolved D. CDR1 and CDR2 from the germline V gene are SGHNT and YYREEE (reference sequence). Trimming took 0 bases from V and 5 from J, leaving 11 bases between them. There are 15 residues in the CDR3. CDR3 region: CASSLAQTLTGELFF. DNA of the CDR3: TGTGCCAGCAGCTTGGCCCAGACACTGACCGGGGAGCTGTTTTTT.

The chain uses TRBV7-2 and TRBJ2-7; 10 bases line up with TRBD2. This CDR3 region has 14 residues. Trimming took 3 bases from V and 7 from J; bases not matched to a gene: 6. CDR1 SGHTA and CDR2 FQGNSA come from the germline V gene. The CDR3 loop is CASSLASGGHEQYF. The CDR3 region has the DNA TGTGCCAGCAGCTTGGCTAGCGGGGGCCATGAGCAGTACTTC.

The chain has TRBV28 and TRBJ2-2; 9 bases align to TRBD1. Germline CDR1 is MDHEN and CDR2 is SYDVKM. J lost 1 base, V lost 5 bases, and 11 bases had no gene match. The CDR3 totals 18 residues. CDR3: CASSIIRQGVRNTGELFF. DNA for the CDR3: TGTGCCAGCAGTATAATTAGACAGGGGGTACGGAACACCGGGGAGCTGTTTTTT.

In its sample, this clone was seen once. CDR3 DNA: TGTGCCAGCAGCTTCTCGGGGGCTATCTCGTACAATGAGCAGTTCTTC. Its translation is CASSFSGAISYNEQFF. The genes are TRBV7-2 and TRBJ2-1; tentatively, D is TRBD1 or TRBD2 (6 bases each). Germline CDR1 reads SGHTA; CDR2 reads FQGNSA. There are 16 residues in the CDR3. V was shortened by 3 bases and J by 4 bases, with 16 bases between the two germline ends.

V is TRBV24-1 and J is TRBJ2-7, with D perhaps being TRBD1 or TRBD2 (5 bases each). CDR3 length equals 15 residues. V was pared by 4 bases and J by 4 bases, with 16 bases between. Germline CDR1 KGHDR, CDR2 SFDVKD. CDR3 sequence reads: CATSDPKGPIYEQYF. CDR3 sequence (DNA): TGTGCCACCAGTGACCCAAAGGGACCGATTTACGAGCAGTACTTC.

This sequence joins TRBV11-2 and TRBJ2-1; 7 nucleotides align to TRBD1. Germline trimming cut 5 bases from V and 5 bases from J; bases unmatched to any gene: 15. CDR1 and CDR2 from the germline V gene are SGHAT and FQNNGV. CDR3 size: 17 residues. The CDR3 coding sequence is TGTGCCAGCAGCCCCCAGGGTTCGACAGGGTCCCACAATGAGCAGTTCTTC. Protein product: CASSPQGSTGSHNEQFF.

V and J are TRBV3-1 (or the pseudogene TRBV3-2) and TRBJ2-2; the D gene is possibly TRBD2 (6 bases). There are 15 residues in the CDR3. The V end was cut by 3 bases, the J end by 4 bases, with 12 bases between. The V gene's germline CDR1 is LGHDT and CDR2 YNNKEL (reference sequence). The CDR3 nucleotides read TGTGCCAGCAGCCAGGATTGGACTATCACCGGGGAGCTGTTTTTT. Its translation: CASSQDWTITGELFF.

In its sample, this clone was seen once. The chain combines TRBV6-4 with TRBJ1-1; D is possibly TRBD1 (5 bases). The CDR3 sequence is 15 residues long. V was shortened by 0 bases and J by 6 bases, with 14 bases between the two germline ends. Germline V gene lookup returns CDR1 MRHNA and CDR2 SNTAGT. The CDR3: CASSDSTVEGSEAFF. The CDR3, as DNA: TGTGCCAGCAGTGACTCAACAGTTGAGGGGTCTGAAGCTTTCTTT.

This sequence joins TRBV7-2 and TRBJ2-4; possibly TRBD1 for D (5 bases). CDR1 SGHTA and CDR2 FQGNSA come from the germline V gene. CDR3 length: 14 amino acids. Trimming took off 5 bases at V and 1 base at J, with 9 bases between the two ends. The CDR3 protein is CASSPGMAKNIQYF. CDR3 DNA sequence: TGTGCCAGCAGCCCAGGGATGGCCAAAAACATTCAGTACTTC.

This chain uses TRBV5-4 with TRBJ2-3, with 9 nucleotides matching TRBD1. V shed 4 bases and J 4 bases; nucleotides not matched to a gene: 4. The germline V gene has CDR1 SGHNT and CDR2 YYREEE (reference sequence). This CDR3 is built from 14 residues. The CDR3, as DNA: TGTGCCAGCAGCACAGGGGGCTGGGCAGATACGCAGTATTTT. Amino acid sequence: CASSTGGWADTQYF.

V gene TRBV30 combines with J gene TRBJ1-6; 7 bases are a match to TRBD1. After removal of 0 bases from V and 8 bases from J, the junction contained 7 bases not matched to a gene. Germline V CDR1 and CDR2: GTSNPN, SVGIG (reference sequence). The CDR3 consists of 15 residues. The chain's CDR3 is CAWSVLQGFYSPLHF. DNA for the CDR3: TGTGCCTGGAGTGTACTACAGGGGTTTTATTCACCCCTCCACTTT.

This clone turned up a few times. The gene calls are TRBV5-6 and TRBJ1-3, with D unresolved. CDR1 and CDR2 from the germline V gene are SGHDT and YYEEEE. The CDR3 is 16 residues long. The V end lost 0 bases, the J end lost 0 bases, and 10 bases lay between the germline ends. DNA of the CDR3: TGTGCCAGCAGCTTGGTAGGACCCCGCTCTGGAAACACCATATATTTT. Residues: CASSLVGPRSGNTIYF.

This clone was found once. The rearrangement links TRBV30 to TRBJ1-5; TRBD1 is a possible D gene (5 bases). The V gene's germline CDR1 is GTSNPN and CDR2 SVGIG (reference sequence). CDR3 length: 16 residues. V was pared by 5 bases and J by 0 bases, with 17 bases between. The CDR3 DNA reads TGTGCCTGGGGCGGCGGGGCAGGCTCTAGCAATCAGCCCCAGCATTTT. This encodes CAWGGGAGSSNQPQHF.

The J gene is TRBJ1-5, the V gene TRBV28; possibly TRBD1 for D (5 bases). Germline lookup yields CDR1 MDHEN and CDR2 SYDVKM. V dropped 4 bases and J dropped 5 bases, with 15 bases sitting between them. There are 15 residues in the CDR3. Here the CDR3 DNA reads TGTGCCAGCAGTTCCGGGGCGTCCCCCCATCAGCCCCAGCATTTT. This encodes CASSSGASPHQPQHF.

The chain joins TRBV9 to TRBJ2-4; 15 nucleotides line up with TRBD2. Germline V lookup: CDR1 SGDLS, CDR2 YYNGEE. The CDR3 loop spans 17 amino acids. Trimming at V came to 4 bases and at J to 7 bases, leaving 9 bases not matched to a gene. CDR3: CASSPRTSGGGGNIQYF. The CDR3 DNA follows: TGTGCCAGCAGCCCCCGGACTAGCGGGGGGGGCGGGAACATTCAGTACTTC.

The rearrangement links TRBV5-1 to TRBJ1-2; D is ambiguous. The CDR3 is made up of 13 amino acids. Germline lookup yields CDR1 SGHRS and CDR2 YFSETQ. Trimming shortened V by 1 base and J by 2 bases, and 6 bases separated the two germline ends. The CDR3 is CASSLQANYGYTF. As DNA, the CDR3 is TGCGCCAGCAGCTTGCAGGCCAACTATGGCTACACCTTC. The entire variable domain, with the rest obtained from reference TRBV5-1 and TRBJ1-2, is as follows: KAGVTQTPRYLIKTRGQQVTLSCSPISGHRSVSWYQQTPGQGLQFLFEYFSETQRNKGNFPGRFSGRQFSNSRSEMNVSTLELGDSALYLCASSLQANYGYTFGSGTRLTVV.

V is TRBV6-1 and J is TRBJ2-3, with TRBD1 matching over 8 bases. This CDR3 spans 14 amino acids. Germline V gene data show CDR1 as MNHNS and CDR2 as SASEGT. V was clipped by 7 bases and J by 2 bases; unmatched bases: 5. DNA of the CDR3: TGTGCCAGCACATTGGGACAGGCCACAGATACGCAGTATTTT. Protein product: CASTLGQATDTQYF.